This record concerns one TCR beta chain sequence. In building TCR beta libraries, iRepertoire HTBI primers were used together with Arm-PCR of CDR3 regions. Authors' analysis steps: Gene usage covered over 55 TRBV and more than 13 TRBJ segments. Via MiXCR, TCRdb re-called the multiplex PCR reads, giving one row per CDR3 protein. In this record, the V and J calls reflect TCRdb's handling and not the investigators' own analysis. The sample has 350,000 to 450,000 distinct CDR3 sequences; around 17% are singletons. These data come from a study of regulatory T cells in long-lasting Graves disease. Indicated time point: newly diagnosed GD, antithyroid drugs for less than 3 months. The TCR library was prepared using RNA isolated from PBMCs. These data were likewise used in another study, on T cells in Graves' hyperthyroidism and ophthalmopathy. That paper notes: The study based diagnoses on clinical symptoms, serum thyroxine and TRAb, thyroid ultrasound and orbital computed tomography. Most thyroid clonotypes that were expanded above 0.001 also turned up in blood.

The sample consisted of peripheral blood mononuclear cells (PBMCs), taken at new diagnosis, from a patient treated with antithyroid drugs. This TCR came from a man aged 40-55 years with Graves disease.

CDR3 coding DNA: TGTGCCAGCAGTGCAACCGGGACGGTCGTGGGGACCCAGTACTTC. Translated: CASSATGTVVGTQYF. The chain uses TRBV27 and TRBJ2-5; perhaps D is TRBD1 or TRBD2 (5 bases each). This CDR3 spans 15 amino acids. The V end was cut by 5 bases, the J end by 7 bases, with 20 bases between. The germline gives CDR1 MNHEY, CDR2 SMNVEV (reference sequence).